These 32 T cell receptor beta chains were all obtained from the same sample, sequenced in a study of blood T cells in healthy people across ages. A J-beta primer mix and a sample-barcoded 5' primer were used in a second PCR of about 7 to 12 cycles. TCRdb itself ran the 5' RACE reads through MiXCR, one entry per CDR3 protein. The data show about 1.8 million distinct CDR3 sequences, with 49% seen just once and approximately 2% held by the top ten. The sequenced sample consisted of blood. Source of these receptors: a woman between 35 and 50 years old in good health.

This clonotype was observed at least ten times. The chain links TRBV29-1 to TRBJ2-7, with a tentative D call TRBD1 (6 bases). CDR1 and CDR2 from the germline V gene are SQVTM and ANQGSEA. The CDR3 is 13 residues long. Trimming removed 5 bases from V and 4 bases from J, with 15 bases in between. The DNA for the CDR3 is TGCAGCGTTTCCCCGACAGGACCTTACGAGCAGTACTTC. This encodes CSVSPTGPYEQYF.

Comments on this clonotype: A read error may produce the germline difference seen at one junction end. The rearrangement links TRBV7-7 to TRBJ2-1, with a tentative D call TRBD1 (6 bases). The CDR3 is 17 residues long. The germline V gene has CDR1 SSHAT and CDR2 FNYEAQ (reference sequence). CDR3 loop: CASSFYGTPSSYNEQFF. The CDR3 DNA sequence: TGTGCTAGCAGCTTTTACGGGACACCGAGCTCCTACAATGAGCAGTTCTTC.

This clonotype occurred a few times. V usage is TRBV29-1 and J usage is TRBJ2-3, with D maybe TRBD2 (5 bases). Germline V CDR1 and CDR2: SQVTM, ANQGSEA. The CDR3 totals 14 residues. The ends were cut back, 8 bases at V and 2 bases at J, with 17 bases in the middle. The CDR3 nucleotides read TGCAGCCCGAGTCTGGACTCACACACAGATACGCAGTATTTT. Translating it yields CSPSLDSHTDTQYF.

This clonotype has a single count. V gene TRBV27 combines with J gene TRBJ2-1, with a possible D match to TRBD1 (5 bases). The CDR3 spans 14 residues. V was trimmed by 7 bases and J by 6 bases, leaving 16 bases between them. Per the germline V gene, CDR1 is MNHEY and CDR2 is SMNVEV (reference sequence). The CDR3 loop reads CASKKGAISNEQFF. The CDR3 coding sequence is TGTGCCAGCAAGAAAGGGGCTATCTCCAATGAGCAGTTCTTC.

This clonotype occurred a few times. The chain links TRBV6-6 to TRBJ2-3, with 10 bases matching TRBD2. The CDR3 has 17 amino acids. V trimming: 0 bases; J trimming: 5 bases; junction bases outside the gene matches: 8. Germline V gene sequence: CDR1 MNHNY, CDR2 SVGAGI (reference sequence). The CDR3 sequence is CASSYSIASGGGDTQYF. The DNA for the CDR3 is TGTGCCAGCAGTTACTCGATTGCTAGCGGGGGTGGAGATACGCAGTATTTT.

There are a few counts of this clonotype. The chain combines TRBV15 with TRBJ2-4; D is unclear. V was shortened by 4 bases and J by 0 bases, with 7 bases between the two germline ends. CDR3 length equals 14 residues. Germline assignment: CDR1 LNHNV and CDR2 YYDKDF (reference sequence). This CDR3 reads CATSNLVAKNIQYF. CDR3 sequence (DNA): TGTGCCACCAGCAACCTAGTAGCCAAAAACATTCAGTACTTC.

The CDR3 protein is CASSHSTGGGEQFF. In nucleotides, the CDR3 is TGCGCCAGCAGCCATTCTACAGGGGGCGGCGAGCAGTTCTTC. The chain has TRBV4-3 and TRBJ2-1, with TRBD1 matching over 9 bases. Trimming removed 3 bases from V and 10 bases from J; junction bases left unmatched: 7. The CDR3 loop spans 14 amino acids. Germline CDR1 reads LGHNA; CDR2 reads YSLEER.

The chain has TRBV20-1 and TRBJ1-4, with D possibly TRBD1 on 5 matching bases. Germline CDR1 and CDR2: DFQATT and SNEGSKA (reference sequence). Deletions cut 6 bases from V and 0 bases from J, with 11 bases between. This CDR3 is 14 amino acids long. The CDR3 nucleotides are TGCAGTGCCGCGTGGGACGCAACTAATGAAAAACTGTTTTTT. Protein: CSAAWDATNEKLFF.

This chain connects TRBV29-1 to TRBJ1-2; a weak D match, TRBD1 (5 bases). Germline-derived CDR1 and CDR2 are SQVTM and ANQGSEA. V dropped 2 bases and J dropped 4 bases, with 11 bases sitting between them. CDR3 length equals 13 residues. In DNA form, the CDR3 reads TGCAGCGTTGAAAGTGTGGGGGTCTATGGCTACACCTTC. This codes for CSVESVGVYGYTF.

The genes are TRBV5-6 and TRBJ1-4; D is unresolved. The CDR3 runs 14 residues. Germline V gene sequence: CDR1 SGHDT, CDR2 YYEEEE. Trimming shortened V by 2 bases and J by 6 bases, and 11 bases separated the two germline ends. CDR3 in amino acids: CASSLVQRDEKLFF. The CDR3 DNA reads as TGTGCCAGCAGCTTAGTACAGAGGGATGAAAAACTGTTTTTT.

The table lists this clonotype with a few counts. The chain combines TRBV6-1 with TRBJ2-7; possibly TRBD1 for D (6 bases). Germline CDR1 is MNHNS and CDR2 is SASEGT. V lost 6 bases and J lost 6, with 12 bases in between. There are 12 residues in the CDR3. The CDR3 DNA reads TGTGCCAGCAGCGAACAGGGCTCCGAGCAGTACTTC. This gives the protein CASSEQGSEQYF.

This clonotype was picked up a small number of times. This chain links TRBV29-1 with TRBJ2-6; D not resolved. Germline CDR1 reads SQVTM; CDR2 reads ANQGSEA. The CDR3 extends over 17 amino acids. Trimming removed 0 bases at V and 2 bases at J, with 14 bases between. CDR3 nucleotides: TGCAGCGTTGAAGATCGGGCAGGCCGGCCTGGGGCCAACGTCCTGACTTTC. It translates to CSVEDRAGRPGANVLTF.

This clonotype has only a few counts. The chain uses TRBV28 and TRBJ2-3; TRBD1 might be the D (6 bases). Germline V gene data show CDR1 as MDHEN and CDR2 as SYDVKM. The V gene lost 7 bases and the J gene lost 6 bases, with 20 bases spanning the gap. CDR3 size: 15 residues. The CDR3 loop is CASNGTPNHLDTQYF. CDR3 DNA: TGTGCCAGCAACGGGACACCTAACCACCTCGATACGCAGTATTTT. The complete variable domain, with remaining parts taken from reference TRBV28 and TRBJ2-3, reads DVKVTQSSRYLVKRTGEKVFLECVQDMDHENMFWYRQDPGLGLRLIYFSYDVKMKEKGDIPEGYSVSREKKERFSLILESASTNQTSMYLCASNGTPNHLDTQYFGPGTRLTVL.

This clonotype was recorded a few times. The V and J genes are TRBV5-1 and TRBJ2-5; D is undetermined. The CDR3 is 12 amino acids. Germline V gene data show CDR1 as SGHRS and CDR2 as YFSETQ. Trimming pared 5 bases from V and 5 bases from J, leaving 10 bases between. Written as DNA, the CDR3 is TGCGCCAGCAGTCCTACTTGGGAGACCCAGTACTTC. This gives the protein CASSPTWETQYF.

This clonotype has a handful of counts. The chain recombines TRBV4-3 with TRBJ1-2; D is possibly TRBD1 (5 bases). The CDR3 extends over 14 amino acids. V was shortened by 4 bases and J by 5 bases, with 14 bases between the two germline ends. CDR1 LGHNA and CDR2 YSLEER come from the germline V gene. CDR3 nucleotides: TGCGCCAGCAGCCCCGGCGGGGGTGTTTATGGCTACACCTTC. It is translated as CASSPGGGVYGYTF.

J is TRBJ2-3 and V is TRBV10-3, with TRBD2 identical over 7 bases. Germline-derived CDR1 and CDR2 are ENHRY and SYGVKD. The CDR3 runs 14 residues. Losses at the gene ends were 6 bases for V and 9 bases for J; bases not matched to a gene: 12. CDR3 sequence (DNA): TGTGCCATCAGCGACGGAACTAGCGAAGAGACGCAGTATTTT. Encoded protein: CAISDGTSEETQYF.

This chain connects TRBV12-3 or TRBV12-4 to TRBJ1-4; 8 bases fit TRBD1. V shed 1 base and J 5 bases; nucleotides not matched to a gene: 3. The CDR3 spans 15 residues. This CDR3 is CASSLGGTGNEKLFF. CDR3 nucleotide sequence: TGTGCCAGCAGTTTAGGGGGGACAGGAAATGAAAAACTGTTTTTT.

This chain connects TRBV5-1 to TRBJ2-1; 7 bases fit TRBD2. The length of the CDR3 is 16 residues. Germline CDR1 SGHRS, CDR2 YFSETQ. The ends lost 4 bases at V and 3 bases at J; junction bases unmatched: 10. The CDR3 sequence: CASSVPTSLGYNEQFF. In nucleotides, the CDR3 is TGCGCCAGCAGCGTCCCGACTAGCTTGGGCTACAATGAGCAGTTCTTC.

This chain joins TRBV27 and TRBJ2-4, with 7 bases matching TRBD1. The trim removed 4 bases at V and 0 bases at J, leaving 18 bases unmatched. This CDR3 is 20 amino acids long. CDR1 and CDR2 (germline): MNHEY, SMNVEV (reference sequence). CDR3 amino acids: CASSSFQGVGDTRAKNIQYF. The CDR3, as DNA: TGTGCCAGCAGTTCATTTCAGGGGGTGGGGGATACAAGAGCCAAAAACATTCAGTACTTC.

This clonotype was seen at least ten times. The rearrangement joins TRBV6-5 to TRBJ2-1; 12 bases align to TRBD2. The V and J ends lost 5 bases and 8 bases, in that order; junction bases with no gene match: 10. The CDR3 consists of 16 residues. CDR1 MNHEY and CDR2 SVGAGI come from the germline V gene. The CDR3 DNA reads as TGTGCCAGCAGTAAAAACCCTAGCGGGGGGGCCTATGAGCAGTTCTTC. Encoded protein: CASSKNPSGGAYEQFF.

This chain links TRBV20-1 with TRBJ2-7; D ambiguous. Per the germline V gene, CDR1 is DFQATT and CDR2 is SNEGSKA (reference sequence). This CDR3 contains 13 residues. Between the trimmed V and J ends, which lost 2 bases and 1 base, there was a span of 9 bases. CDR3: CSARPKQSYEQYF. In DNA, the CDR3 is TGCAGTGCTAGACCGAAACAGTCCTACGAGCAGTACTTC.

Only a few counts were recorded for this clonotype. This chain uses TRBV5-1 with TRBJ2-1; 7 bases are shared with TRBD1. CDR1 SGHRS and CDR2 YFSETQ come from the germline V gene. Unmatched junction bases numbered 7, after V lost 3 bases and J lost 4 bases. The CDR3 runs to 15 residues. The CDR3 nucleotides are TGCGCCAGCAGCTATCAGGGGGATCGTTACAATGAGCAGTTCTTC. Encoded protein: CASSYQGDRYNEQFF.

This chain's CDR3 is CASSYRDTKILGDEQFF. In nucleotides, the CDR3 is TGTGCCAGCAGCTACCGTGACACCAAAATTCTCGGCGATGAGCAGTTCTTC. The chain joins TRBV5-6 to TRBJ2-1; unclear D gene. Germline V gene lookup returns CDR1 SGHDT and CDR2 YYEEEE. This CDR3 has 17 residues. V dropped 3 bases and J dropped 8 bases, with 24 bases sitting between them.

The table lists this clonotype with a few counts. V gene TRBV20-1 combines with J gene TRBJ2-3; 11 bases agree with TRBD2. Germline lookup yields CDR1 DFQATT and CDR2 SNEGSKA (reference sequence). The CDR3 sequence is 15 residues long. The V segment lost 4 bases and the J segment 2 bases; nucleotides outside the gene matches: 5. The CDR3 DNA sequence: TGCAGTGCTACAGGACTAGCGGGCCTCACAGATACGCAGTATTTT. This translates into CSATGLAGLTDTQYF.

The chain uses TRBV20-1 and TRBJ2-1; TRBD2 aligns across 16 bases. The CDR3 runs 19 residues. Germline V CDR1 and CDR2: DFQATT, SNEGSKA (reference sequence). The V segment lost 2 bases and the J segment 0 bases; nucleotides outside the gene matches: 7. The CDR3, as DNA: TGCAGTGCTAGAATTGTGGGACTAGCGGGGGGGAGCTCCTACAATGAGCAGTTCTTC. It is translated as CSARIVGLAGGSSYNEQFF.

About this clonotype itself: It may be a read error: a sequence one base away is much more abundant. The rearrangement uses TRBV7-2 and TRBJ2-5; D gene unclear. The germline gives CDR1 SGHTA, CDR2 FQGNSA. Between the trimmed V and J ends, which lost 1 base and 4 bases, there was a span of 13 bases. CDR3 length: 15 residues. This chain's CDR3 is CASSLVVDPRETQYF. CDR3 DNA: TGTGCCAGCAGCTTAGTAGTGGACCCCCGAGAGACCCAGTACTTC.

The V and J genes are TRBV6-5 and TRBJ2-3, with D perhaps given as TRBD1 or TRBD2 (5 bases each). Trimming shortened V by 0 bases and J by 7 bases, and 17 bases separated the two germline ends. This CDR3 is 16 amino acids long. Germline V lookup: CDR1 MNHEY, CDR2 SVGAGI. CDR3 amino acids: CASSYSGAKSTNTQYF. Written as DNA, the CDR3 is TGTGCCAGCAGTTACTCCGGGGCCAAAAGCACGAATACGCAGTATTTT.

This clonotype was observed a handful of times. The chain couples TRBV25-1 to TRBJ2-6, with TRBD1 matching over 7 bases. The trim removed 5 bases at V and 0 bases at J, leaving 10 bases unmatched. Germline CDR1 reads MGHDK; CDR2 reads SYGVNS. This CDR3 comprises 18 residues. The CDR3 DNA sequence: TGTGCCAGCAGTCCTGGACAGGCTCGGAGCTCTGGGGCCAACGTCCTGACTTTC. Its protein product is CASSPGQARSSGANVLTF.

This chain connects TRBV6-5 to TRBJ2-1, with 9 bases aligning to TRBD1. Trimming at V came to 2 bases and at J to 7 bases, leaving 6 bases not matched to a gene. CDR3 length equals 15 residues. The germline CDR1 and CDR2 sequences are MNHEY and SVGAGI. For the CDR3, the DNA is TGTGCCAGCAGTTACGAGACAGGGGGTAATAATGAGCAGTTCTTC. Translation: CASSYETGGNNEQFF.

This clonotype was observed a single time. The V and J genes are TRBV27 and TRBJ2-3; 8 nucleotides line up with TRBD2. Per germline, CDR1 MNHEY and CDR2 SMNVEV (reference sequence). The CDR3 length is 16 residues. Losses at the gene ends were 6 bases for V and 4 bases for J; bases not matched to a gene: 12. For the CDR3, the DNA is TGTGCCAGCAGCAGGATAGCGGGGCCCCTCCCAGATACGCAGTATTTT. It translates to CASSRIAGPLPDTQYF.

This clonotype came up many times. This chain connects TRBV25-1 to TRBJ1-2; 7 positions match TRBD1. Germline V gene data show CDR1 as MGHDK and CDR2 as SYGVNS. Germline trimming cut 6 bases from V and 8 bases from J; bases unmatched to any gene: 6. CDR3 length: 12 residues. CDR3 in amino acids: CASRDRVDGYTF. The CDR3 DNA follows: TGTGCCAGCAGAGACAGGGTTGACGGCTACACCTTC.

The gene calls are TRBV9 and TRBJ1-2, with 7 bases fitting TRBD1. Germline CDR1 is SGDLS and CDR2 is YYNGEE. Unmatched junction bases numbered 8, after V lost 7 bases and J lost 5 bases. CDR3 length equals 13 residues. Written as DNA, the CDR3 is TGTGCCAGCGCCCGGGACAGCTTATATGGCTACACCTTC. This gives the protein CASARDSLYGYTF.